This T cell receptor beta chain was obtained from a study of breast tumors, draining lymph nodes, adjacent tissues. Samples came from axillary lymph nodes draining the breast cancer. The CDR3 consists of 17 residues. CDR1 and CDR2 (germline): MRHNA, SNTAGT. Study-wide points: Tumor TCR diversity was below lymph nodes but above nontumor tissue. The lymph node origin of tumor T cells was framed as consistent with a hypothesis, not demonstrated.

TCRdb independently ran MiXCR on the multiplex PCR reads; one entry per CDR3 protein. This sample has over 200,000 distinct CDR3 sequences; 30% to 35% occur once, and the top ten carry over 3.5%. Note on this clonotype: Its antigen remains unknown. An end of the junction does not agree with germline; a read error may underlie this.

The source material was axillary lymph node tissue. The gene calls are TRBV6-4 and TRBJ1-4; 9 bases align to TRBD1. This receptor was taken from a female donor with breast cancer. Some clones in this sample may be carry-over from other donors' samples. CDR3 residues: CASSHSSTGQGPEKLFF. The CDR3 DNA follows: TGTGCCAGCAGTCACTCGTCGACGGGACAGGGCCCTGAAAAACTGTTTTTT.